The 29 T cell receptor beta chains reported below all come from one sample, sequenced in a study of regulatory T cells in long-lasting Graves disease (dated by TCRdb to 2020 to 2022). Library creation used multiplex PCR. The instrument was an Illumina HiSeq 4000. CDR3 regions were amplified by Arm-PCR with iRepertoire HTBI primers to construct TCR beta libraries. TCRdb trimmed public reads at Q25 via fastp, called clones via MiXCR and kept in-frame beta chains. Merged by CDR3 protein, the rows form single entries marked with the most common genes and DNA. The sample table contains about 470,000 distinct CDR3 sequences; only one count was recorded for more than 20% of them. The ten largest clones take up 6.5% to 10% of the sample. Explained via the paper, the time point label denotes: persistent/refractory GD, antithyroid drugs over 5 years with positive TRAb. For both TCR sequencing and RNA sequencing, RNA was extracted from PBMCs in TRIzol.

The sample in question was peripheral blood mononuclear cells (PBMCs), obtained when the disease was refractory, from a patient treated with antithyroid drugs. These receptors were obtained from a female donor with Graves disease.

V and J are TRBV6-1 and TRBJ2-5, with 7 positions matching TRBD1. CDR3 length equals 11 residues. In germline, CDR1 is MNHNS, CDR2 SASEGT. The junction had 6 bases not matched to a gene; V was cut back by 5 bases and J by 12 bases. The CDR3 reads CASSLGQPKYF. The CDR3 DNA sequence: TGTGCCAGCAGTCTGGGACAGCCTAAGTACTTC.

The chain has TRBV14 and TRBJ1-1; no reliable D call. Per the germline V gene, CDR1 is SGHDN and CDR2 is FVKESK. Trimming took off 4 bases at V and 0 bases at J, with 18 bases between the two ends. The CDR3 consists of 17 residues. The CDR3 nucleotides are TGTGCCAGCAGCCCCCTCAGGCCAGACCCCATGAACACTGAAGCTTTCTTT. Amino acids: CASSPLRPDPMNTEAFF.

With regard to this clonotype: It may be a read error: a sequence one base away is much more abundant. The V gene is TRBV20-1, the J gene TRBJ1-2; D perhaps matches TRBD1 (6 bases). Trimming took 8 bases from V and 0 from J, leaving 16 bases between them. The CDR3 length is 14 residues. Germline CDR1 reads DFQATT; CDR2 reads SNEGSKA (reference sequence). The CDR3 loop reads CSTIGTRTNYGYTF. CDR3 in DNA: TGCAGTACTATCGGGACACGGACTAACTATGGCTACACCTTC.

Regarding this clonotype: A much larger clone differs by one base, so this may be a read error. J is TRBJ2-5 and V is TRBV7-8, with 8 bases identical to TRBD1. Germline V gives CDR1 SGHVS, CDR2 FQNEAQ. The CDR3 has 14 amino acids. After removal of 4 bases from V and 5 bases from J, the junction contained 6 bases not matched to a gene. Here the CDR3 reads CASSSGGGWETQYF. The CDR3 DNA is TGTGCCAGCAGCTCAGGGGGCGGTTGGGAGACCCAGTACTTC.

The gene calls are TRBV6-2 or TRBV6-3 and TRBJ2-5; D ambiguous. Trimming shortened V by 6 bases and J by 2 bases, and 10 bases separated the two germline ends. Germline V CDR1 and CDR2: MNHEY, SVGEGT. The CDR3 extends over 13 amino acids. The CDR3 reads CASRFGVQETQYF. The CDR3 DNA reads as TGTGCCAGCAGATTTGGCGTACAAGAGACCCAGTACTTC.

This clonotype was counted between two and nine times. J is TRBJ2-3 and V is TRBV12-3 or TRBV12-4, with TRBD2 matching over 12 bases. The CDR3 has 19 amino acids. Losses at the gene ends were 4 bases for V and 2 bases for J; bases not matched to a gene: 13. The CDR3 spells CASSSRLAGDLSHTDTQYF. The CDR3 DNA reads as TGTGCCAGCAGTTCTAGACTAGCGGGAGATCTATCGCACACAGATACGCAGTATTTT.

This clonotype was detected ten times or more. The CDR3: CASSLVGVVALAGYEQYF. The CDR3 DNA reads as TGTGCCAGCAGCTTAGTAGGCGTGGTAGCGCTAGCGGGCTACGAGCAGTACTTC. The J gene is TRBJ2-7, the V gene TRBV7-2, with 8 nucleotides matching TRBD2. V trimming: 1 base; J trimming: 3 bases; junction bases outside the gene matches: 14. CDR3 length equals 18 residues. Looked up from germline, CDR1 is SGHTA and CDR2 is FQGNSA.

This clonotype was detected many times. The chain couples TRBV3-1 to TRBJ2-5, with TRBD2 as a possible D gene (5 bases). This CDR3 contains 15 residues. The V end was cut by 0 bases, the J end by 1 base, with 9 bases between. CDR1 and CDR2 from the germline V gene are LGHDT and YNNKEL (reference sequence). CDR3 region: CASSQDERSQETQYF. As DNA, the CDR3 is TGTGCCAGCAGCCAAGATGAGCGGAGCCAAGAGACCCAGTACTTC.

This clonotype was seen a few times. The V gene is TRBV7-2, the J gene TRBJ1-4, with D maybe TRBD1 (5 bases). V lost 1 base to trimming and J lost 5 bases, with 11 bases between them. The germline CDR1 and CDR2 sequences are SGHTA and FQGNSA. The CDR3 is made up of 15 amino acids. Here the CDR3 reads CASSLGLRGNEKLFF. As DNA, the CDR3 is TGTGCCAGCAGCTTAGGACTCCGGGGGAATGAAAAACTGTTTTTT.

This clonotype was seen a few times. This chain joins TRBV4-1 and TRBJ2-1; 15 bases line up with TRBD2. CDR1 MGHRA and CDR2 YSYEKL come from the germline V gene. CDR3 length: 17 residues. V lost 3 bases, J lost 6 bases, and 6 bases stayed unmatched. CDR3 loop: CASSQLRTSGRANEQFF. CDR3 coding DNA: TGCGCCAGCAGCCAGCTCAGGACTAGCGGGAGGGCCAATGAGCAGTTCTTC.

This clonotype was seen a handful of times. The chain is built from TRBV5-1 and TRBJ2-5; 8 bases fit TRBD1. Per germline, CDR1 SGHRS and CDR2 YFSETQ. The length of the CDR3 is 13 residues. The trim removed 3 bases at V and 5 bases at J, leaving 3 bases unmatched. The CDR3 sequence: CASSWGDRETQYF. The DNA of the CDR3 is TGCGCCAGCAGCTGGGGGGACAGGGAGACCCAGTACTTC.

This clonotype appeared a few times. The J gene is TRBJ2-4, the V gene TRBV20-1; TRBD2 matches at 15 bases. J lost 9 bases, V lost 5 bases, and 5 bases had no gene match. Germline CDR1 reads DFQATT; CDR2 reads SNEGSKA (reference sequence). This CDR3 region has 14 residues. CDR3 loop: CSAGEGLAGGIQYF. The CDR3 nucleotides are TGCAGTGCTGGGGAGGGACTAGCGGGAGGCATTCAGTACTTC.

This clonotype was found a few times. This chain joins TRBV30 and TRBJ2-3, with D maybe TRBD2 (6 bases). The ends were cut back, 5 bases at V and 6 bases at J, with 12 bases in the middle. CDR3 length: 12 residues. The germline CDR1 and CDR2 sequences are GTSNPN and SVGIG (reference sequence). The DNA for the CDR3 is TGTGCCTGGGGAGGGTTTTCGGATACGCAGTATTTT. Residues: CAWGGFSDTQYF.

The table lists this clonotype with many counts. The chain couples TRBV11-2 to TRBJ2-7; a possible D gene is TRBD2 (6 bases). Germline values: CDR1 SGHAT, CDR2 FQNNGV. The CDR3 runs to 14 residues. The ends were cut back, 6 bases at V and 3 bases at J, with 15 bases in the middle. The CDR3 sequence is CASRASAPFYEQYF. CDR3 DNA: TGTGCCAGCAGGGCTAGCGCGCCGTTCTACGAGCAGTACTTC.

This clonotype appeared many times. The chain recombines TRBV28 with TRBJ2-7; 9 bases agree with TRBD1. The CDR3 loop spans 15 amino acids. With 7 bases clipped from V and 7 bases from J, the junction kept 14 bases outside the gene matches. The germline gives CDR1 MDHEN, CDR2 SYDVKM. CDR3 sequence (DNA): TGTGCCAGCACCAACTCCGGGACAGGGTTTTGGGAGCAGTACTTC. Amino acids: CASTNSGTGFWEQYF.

There are many counts of this clonotype. This rearrangement joins TRBV27 to TRBJ1-1; D call uncertain. V was clipped by 4 bases and J by 1 base, with 10 bases between them. The CDR3 has 14 amino acids. CDR1 and CDR2 (germline): MNHEY, SMNVEV (reference sequence). The CDR3 sequence: CASSSRLENTEAFF. Written as DNA, the CDR3 is TGTGCCAGCAGTTCCCGTCTAGAGAACACTGAAGCTTTCTTT.

This clonotype was seen ten or more times. V gene TRBV7-8 combines with J gene TRBJ1-5, with 7 nucleotides matching TRBD1. The CDR3 extends over 13 amino acids. Per germline, CDR1 SGHVS and CDR2 FQNEAQ. The V segment lost 11 bases and the J segment 3 bases; nucleotides outside the gene matches: 7. The CDR3 loop reads CASGGQFNQPQHF. CDR3 nucleotides: TGTGCCTCAGGGGGACAGTTCAATCAGCCCCAGCATTTT. Variable domain in full (rest from reference TRBV7-8 and TRBJ1-5): GAGVSQSPRYKVAKRGQDVALRCDPISGHVSLFWYQQALGQGPEFLTYFQNEAQLDKSGLPSDRFFAERPEGSVSTLKIQRTQQEDSAVYLCASGGQFNQPQHFGDGTRLSIL.

The chain employs TRBV24-1 and TRBJ2-2; unclear D gene. Trimming removed 0 bases from V and 2 bases from J, with 6 bases in between. Germline values: CDR1 KGHDR, CDR2 SFDVKD. This CDR3 comprises 15 residues. CDR3 DNA: TGTGCCACCAGTGATTTGGGGAAAAACACCGGGGAGCTGTTTTTT. Its protein product is CATSDLGKNTGELFF.

The J gene is TRBJ1-1, the V gene TRBV29-1; 10 bases map to TRBD1. The CDR3 totals 12 residues. Per germline, CDR1 SQVTM and CDR2 ANQGSEA. The junction had 4 bases not matched to a gene; V was cut back by 7 bases and J by 5 bases. Here the CDR3 DNA reads TGCAGCGCCCGGGACAGGGGAACTGAAGCTTTCTTT. It translates to CSARDRGTEAFF.

This clonotype was seen many times. This chain connects TRBV27 to TRBJ2-7; no clear D. V lost 3 bases and J 0 bases, leaving 6 bases between the germline ends. Germline assignment: CDR1 MNHEY and CDR2 SMNVEV (reference sequence). This CDR3 comprises 13 residues. CDR3 residues: CASSFRASYEQYF. Written as DNA, the CDR3 is TGTGCCAGCAGTTTTAGGGCCTCCTACGAGCAGTACTTC.

This clonotype was observed many times. For the CDR3, the DNA is TGTGCCAGCAGTTTCCCGGACCGGTGGGGCTACACCTTC. This translates into CASSFPDRWGYTF. The genes are TRBV28 and TRBJ1-2; D remains unclear. There are 13 residues in the CDR3. Germline values: CDR1 MDHEN, CDR2 SYDVKM. The V and J ends lost 3 bases and 8 bases respectively, with 13 bases between them.

The chain carries TRBV12-3 or TRBV12-4 and TRBJ1-3; 7 bases map to TRBD1. The CDR3 covers 15 residues. V lost 6 bases to trimming and J lost 2 bases; unmatched junction nucleotides: 7. In DNA form, the CDR3 reads TGTGCCAGCAGCTGGACAGGTCCGCCTGGAAACACCATATATTTT. It encodes CASSWTGPPGNTIYF.

This clonotype came up many times. V usage is TRBV11-1 and J usage is TRBJ1-1; D remains ambiguous. V dropped 3 bases and J dropped 0 bases, with 17 bases sitting between them. The CDR3 contains 17 residues. Germline loops: CDR1 SGHAT, CDR2 FQDESV (reference sequence). The CDR3 DNA follows: TGTGCCAGCAGCTTCCCGGGGAGGGCACACATGAACACTGAAGCTTTCTTT. Its translation: CASSFPGRAHMNTEAFF.

This chain joins TRBV14 and TRBJ2-7; D not certain. The CDR3 totals 15 residues. In germline, CDR1 is SGHDN, CDR2 FVKESK. With 4 bases removed from V and 0 bases from J, the gap between germline ends came to 13 bases. CDR3 bases: TGTGCCAGCAGCCCGCCCAACAAGAGCTCCTACGAGCAGTACTTC. This translates into CASSPPNKSSYEQYF. Full variable domain (remainder filled in from reference TRBV14 and TRBJ2-7): EAGVTQFPSHSVIEKGQTVTLRCDPISGHDNLYWYRRVMGKEIKFLLHFVKESKQDESGMPNNRFLAERTGGTYSTLKVQPAELEDSGVYFCASSPPNKSSYEQYFGPGTRLTVT.

This clonotype showed up many times. Sequence at one end of the junction differs from germline and may be a read error. V usage is TRBV7-7 and J usage is TRBJ2-5; D not certain. The CDR3 sequence is 13 residues long. CDR1 and CDR2 from the germline V gene are SSHAT and FNYEAQ (reference sequence). The CDR3 region is CASSLGHSGTQYF. The DNA of the CDR3 is TGTGCTAGCAGCTTAGGCCACTCGGGGACCCAGTACTTC.

J is TRBJ2-2 and V is TRBV10-3, with 8 positions matching TRBD2. The CDR3 has 18 amino acids. With V trimmed by 0 bases and J by 0 bases, 6 bases remained unmatched. Germline CDR1 reads ENHRY; CDR2 reads SYGVKD. CDR3 DNA: TGTGCCATCAGTGAGTCTGAACTAGCGGAGACGAACACCGGGGAGCTGTTTTTT. Amino acid sequence: CAISESELAETNTGELFF.

This clonotype was counted at least ten times. The rearrangement uses TRBV20-1 and TRBJ2-7; 7 bases line up with TRBD1. V dropped 7 bases and J dropped 2; count of bases not matched to a gene: 5. The CDR3 contains 12 residues. CDR1 DFQATT and CDR2 SNEGSKA come from the germline V gene (reference sequence). The CDR3 DNA sequence: TGCAGTGGCCGAGGGACAGCCTACGAGCAGTACTTC. Encoded protein: CSGRGTAYEQYF.

There are many counts of this clonotype. The rearrangement links TRBV29-1 to TRBJ1-1; no reliable D call. CDR3 length: 13 residues. CDR1 and CDR2 from the germline V gene are SQVTM and ANQGSEA. The V end lost 0 bases, the J end lost 0 bases, and 5 bases lay between the germline ends. DNA for the CDR3: TGCAGCGTTGAAGAGGGAATGAACACTGAAGCTTTCTTT. The encoded protein is CSVEEGMNTEAFF.

This clonotype was recorded many times. This chain links TRBV6-1 with TRBJ2-2; D unresolved. Trimming pared 6 bases from V and 4 bases from J, leaving 15 bases between. The CDR3 has 15 residues. The V gene's germline CDR1 is MNHNS and CDR2 SASEGT. CDR3 region: CASRGFTVGTGELFF. The CDR3 nucleotides are TGTGCCAGCAGAGGGTTTACAGTGGGCACCGGGGAGCTGTTTTTT.